This T cell receptor beta chain was identified during a study of T cell responses to AZD1222 COVID-19 vaccine. Data came from immunoSEQ multiplex PCR; TCRdb stores just in-frame clones and leaves some out. The sample contains about 94,000 clones, around 87% of which appear only once. The ends were cut back, 3 bases at V and 4 bases at J, with 9 bases in the middle. This CDR3 region has 13 residues. CDR1 LNHDA and CDR2 SQIVND come from the germline V gene (reference sequence). This clone came up once. The rearrangement links TRBV19 to TRBJ1-2, with a weak D call TRBD1 (6 bases). The receptor was isolated from an adult who received the AZD1222 COVID-19 vaccine. The sequencing here drew on peripheral blood, taken 28 days after the second AZD1222 dose. The CDR3 sequence is CASSIGGSYGYTF. As DNA, the CDR3 is TGTGCCAGTAGTATTGGGGGCAGCTATGGCTACACCTTC.